This section outlines one T cell receptor (beta chain) sequence together with its context. This clone was counted at least ten times. This receptor's antigen is unknown. No clone much larger than this one lies a single base away; base qualities are absent. This entry is derived from a study of beta chain features in type 1 diabetes (dated by TCRdb to about 2018). Broadly, across the study: Patients and healthy donors did not differ in mean age, gender distribution, total cell number or subset yield. A total of about 99,000,000 sorted cells were examined across all samples, and RNA yield correlated strongly with the number of cells per subset. The study compared TCRB repertoires of sorted circulating CD4+ T cell subsets between recently diagnosed type 1 diabetes patients and matched healthy donors. Naive and central memory subsets were obtained from all 30 or so donors, but regulatory and stem cell-like memory subsets were isolated from only 8 patients and roughly 8 healthy donors.

The entire amount of isolated RNA was reverse transcribed using the High Capacity cDNA Reverse Transcription Kit, so the sequenced TCRB transcripts were expressed ones. Deep immunoSEQ sequencing was applied to naive, central memory and regulatory T cell samples, giving an average of about 3.4 million total reads per sample. Sorted cells were lysed in RLT buffer and RNA was extracted with DNase-treated RNeasy Micro or Mini kits, depending on cell number. To prevent cross-contamination, every cell subset was processed on its own, while patient and healthy donor samples were processed together. The immunoSEQ multiplex PCR was used to amplify TCRB sequences from cDNA, yielding 87-bp fragments that span the CDR3 region. Sequencing of the amplicons was done on the Illumina HiSeq platform. The published analysis was carried out like this. PCR bias was corrected computationally using synthetic template baselines, and reads within Hamming distance 2 were collapsed, with unmergeable singletons discarded. Reads were aligned against IMGT so that V, D and J genes, CDR3 length and insertions or deletions at six rearrangement sites could be assigned. Clonotype counts were normalized to sorted cell number within each subset before computing true diversity and Gini coefficients with the tcR R package. Repertoire sharing was quantified using the overlap coefficient calculated on TCRB nucleotide sequences. TCRdb mirrors the immuneACCESS table, restricted to in-frame sequences. Some clones are absent from its copies; in checked studies, under half trace to an unresolved V gene, and the reason for the others is unknown. Clone size and V and J calls were adopted from that table, with D and trimming inferred from the DNA. In all, the sample holds some 360,000 clones, and 9.6% of those were seen once. The ten most abundant clones make up roughly 0.6% of the sample.

V sheds 3 bases and J sheds 9 bases, leaving 15 bases between their ends. Counted from cysteine to phenylalanine, this CDR3 has 14 amino acids. The entry retains the CDR3 DNA only, 42 bases that are in frame from base 1. CDR1 and CDR2, per the germline V gene, are SGHVS and FNYEAQ. Each donor gave one peripheral blood draw, averaging about 120 mL, which was collected into heparinised tubes. Naive, central memory, regulatory and stem cell-like memory CD4+ T cells were sorted on a BD FACSAria II using a panel including CD45RO, CCR7, CD25, CD127, CD95 and CD27. A purity above 98% was achieved for all sorted populations. PBMCs were isolated right away by Lymphoprep density gradient centrifugation and were stained directly, without culture. So that batch effects would be minimized, each experiment stained and sorted samples in pairs, pairing one healthy donor with one patient. On the study overall, not on this receptor specifically: Shorter templates might be favored by PCR, yet because patient and control samples were amplified and corrected together, any such skew would affect both groups equally. Type 1 diabetes patients showed a moderate but significant shortening of TCRB CDR3 length in all four CD4+ subsets. Because cDNA rather than genomic DNA was sequenced, highly expressing activated cells could have been over-represented, although no difference in activation and CD3 levels was found between groups. Naive, central memory and regulatory TCRB repertoires appeared to be more alike among patients than among healthy donors. Because the HLA sub-analyses included only small numbers of individuals, any influence of HLA type on TCRB rearrangement was left unresolved. At VDJ recombination sites, patients with type 1 diabetes made fewer insertions and deleted more nucleotides, a pattern implying thymic rearrangement abnormalities.

The source of this sequence is a man in his thirties or forties with type 1 diabetes. The sequence links TRBV7-6 to TRBJ2-1, with TRBD1 tentatively as D gene (6 bases match). Material: central memory CD4+ T cells from blood. The nucleotide sequence reads TGTGCCAGCAGCTTTTCAACAGGGTCTAGTGAGCAGTTCTTC. Translated, it reads CASSFSTGSSEQFF.